This TCR beta chain is drawn from a study of blood T cell repertoires in COVID-19. The protocol was immunoSEQ multiplex PCR, while the TCRdb copy is restricted to in-frame clones and leaves out a portion. Of 180,000 or so clones detected, about 88% appear once; the ten largest clones hold roughly 1.2%. V lost 7 bases and J 5 bases, leaving 12 bases between the germline ends. Per germline, CDR1 LNHDA and CDR2 SQIVND (reference sequence). This CDR3 region has 13 residues. The chain links TRBV19 to TRBJ1-5; no definite D call. This sequence originates from a human donor with acute COVID-19. The donor label of this sample is uncertain. The specimen sequenced was PBMCs or T cells enriched from blood (not recorded which). CDR3 sequence: CASKNGRDQPQHF. The CDR3 coding sequence is TGTGCCAGTAAAAACGGCCGGGATCAGCCCCAGCATTTT.